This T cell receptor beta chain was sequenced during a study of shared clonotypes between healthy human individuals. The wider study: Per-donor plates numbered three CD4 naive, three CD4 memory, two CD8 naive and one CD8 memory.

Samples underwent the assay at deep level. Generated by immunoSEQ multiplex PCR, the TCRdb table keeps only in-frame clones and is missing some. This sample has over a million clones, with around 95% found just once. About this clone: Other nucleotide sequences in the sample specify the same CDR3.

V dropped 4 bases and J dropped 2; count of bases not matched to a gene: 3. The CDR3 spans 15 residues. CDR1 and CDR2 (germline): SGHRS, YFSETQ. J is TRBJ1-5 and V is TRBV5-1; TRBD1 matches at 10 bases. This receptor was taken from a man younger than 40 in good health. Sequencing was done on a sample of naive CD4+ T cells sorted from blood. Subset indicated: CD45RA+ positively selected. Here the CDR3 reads CASSLGTGGNQPQHF. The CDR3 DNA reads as TGCGCCAGCAGCCTGGGGACAGGGGGCAATCAGCCCCAGCATTTT. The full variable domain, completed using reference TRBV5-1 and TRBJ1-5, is KAGVTQTPRYLIKTRGQQVTLSCSPISGHRSVSWYQQTPGQGLQFLFEYFSETQRNKGNFPGRFSGRQFSNSRSEMNVSTLELGDSALYLCASSLGTGGNQPQHFGDGTRLSIL.